This T cell receptor beta chain was profiled in a study of blood T cell repertoires in COVID-19. In the study overall: COVID-19 samples, acute and convalescent, were from the United States, Italy and Spain.

Per the authors' pipeline: Amplification from reference gene primers served as the basis for estimated nucleated cell counts. TCRdb keeps only in-frame clones here, not all; method: immunoSEQ multiplex PCR. V, J and clone size were drawn from that table, and D and trimming were deduced from the DNA. The sample consists of a few hundred thousand clones, approximately 90% of them appearing once. Germline V gene sequence: CDR1 LNHDA, CDR2 SQIVND (reference sequence). The J segment lost 8 bases and the V segment lost 6 bases, leaving 3 bases of the junction unmatched. The CDR3 covers 13 residues. Seattle's cohort entered during active infection and was followed longitudinally.

The source is a woman aged 45-59 years with COVID-19, enrolled during active disease. The chain recombines TRBV19 with TRBJ1-4; the match to TRBD1 covers 10 bases. The sequencing input was peripheral blood. In nucleotides, the CDR3 is TGTGCCAGTAGCGACAGGGGGCGCGAAAAACTGTTTTTT. It encodes CASSDRGREKLFF.